This TCR beta chain was identified during a study of spatial heterogeneity in lung cancer. TCRdb re-analysed the 5' RACE reads in MiXCR, keeping a single row per CDR3 protein. The profile shows 8,000 to 9,500 distinct CDR3 sequences, approximately 7% of them singletons. V dropped 10 bases and J dropped 5 bases, with 17 bases sitting between them. This CDR3 is 13 amino acids long. Germline CDR1 and CDR2: MNHEY and SVGAGI. Broader study findings: Tumor mutation counts were tracked by expanded intratumoral alpha and beta TCR counts.

Stated time point: sample taken at primary tumor resection. This clonotype came up many times. Its antigen is not identified. The chain links TRBV6-5 to TRBJ2-5; D remains unclear. The receptor's source is a male donor with early-stage non-small cell lung cancer. Specimen: lung tumor tissue, collected at surgery. CDR3 nucleotide sequence: TGTGCCACAGGATTAGGGCTCGGGGAGACCCAGTACTTC. It is translated as CATGLGLGETQYF.